What follows are 16 T cell receptor beta chains derived from one specimen sequenced in a study of vaccination effects on CD4 cells after COVID-19. Clones were sequenced by immunoSEQ multiplex PCR, and TCRdb holds only the in-frame ones, with some missing. Seen here are around 66,000 clones, 74% observed once, and the top ten hold about 2.2%. When about ten days of culture had elapsed, CD4+ T cells were isolated. Vaccine administered to participants consisted of two doses of either BNT162b2 or mRNA-1273. Their antigen targets remain unknown. This sample comprised CD4+ T cells from PBMCs cultured without peptide, obtained after COVID-19 vaccination. The source of these receptors is a human donor who received a COVID-19 vaccine.

This chain links TRBV9 with TRBJ2-2, with 7 bases aligning to TRBD2. The CDR3 length is 17 residues. Per the germline V gene, CDR1 is SGDLS and CDR2 is YYNGEE. The ends lost 0 bases at V and 1 base at J; junction bases unmatched: 6. The chain's CDR3 is CASSVAAAGMNTGELFF. The CDR3 DNA reads TGTGCCAGCAGCGTAGCTGCAGCGGGGATGAACACCGGGGAGCTGTTTTTT.

The chain is built from TRBV24-1 and TRBJ2-7; 7 nucleotides line up with TRBD1. This CDR3 has 14 residues. The germline CDR1 and CDR2 sequences are KGHDR and SFDVKD. V was clipped by 7 bases and J by 9 bases; unmatched bases: 14. CDR3 nucleotides: TGTGCCACCAGAGGAAGGGGGCTTTATATTGGGCAGTACGTC. This translates into CATRGRGLYIGQYV.

This chain joins TRBV19 and TRBJ2-5; 7 positions agree with TRBD1. Looked up from germline, CDR1 is LNHDA and CDR2 is SQIVND (reference sequence). The CDR3 runs 17 residues. The V gene end was trimmed by 4 bases and the J gene end by 4 bases; junction bases not matched to a gene: 15. The CDR3 loop is CASSTLSSVRTGETQYF. DNA for the CDR3: TGTGCCAGTAGTACCCTCAGCAGTGTAAGGACAGGAGAGACCCAGTACTTC. Drawing the rest from reference TRBV19 and TRBJ2-5, the complete variable domain is DGGITQSPKYLFRKEGQNVTLSCEQNLNHDAMYWYRQDPGQGLRLIYYSQIVNDFQKGDIAEGYSVSREKKESFPLTVTSAQKNPTAFYLCASSTLSSVRTGETQYFGPGTRLLVL.

J is TRBJ1-2 and V is TRBV5-1, with D possibly being TRBD1 (6 bases). Trimming stripped 4 bases from V and 4 bases from J, with 14 bases between. Germline V gene data show CDR1 as SGHRS and CDR2 as YFSETQ. The CDR3 runs to 14 residues. The DNA of the CDR3 is TGCGCCAGCAGCCCCCGGACAGACTCCTATGGCTACACCTTC. Translation gives CASSPRTDSYGYTF.

The chain carries TRBV7-9 and TRBJ1-4; TRBD1 matches 9 bases. The germline gives CDR1 SEHNR, CDR2 FQNEAQ (reference sequence). CDR3 length: 14 residues. V shed 5 bases and J 8 bases; nucleotides not matched to a gene: 6. The CDR3 is CASSLTGGREKLFF. The CDR3 DNA reads TGTGCCAGCAGCCTGACAGGGGGTAGAGAAAAACTGTTTTTT.

The chain carries TRBV6-2 or TRBV6-3 and TRBJ2-6; no reliable D call. V was clipped by 6 bases and J by 0 bases, with 6 bases between them. Germline V gives CDR1 MNHEY, CDR2 SVGEGT. The CDR3 is made up of 14 amino acids. CDR3: CASSAHSGANVLTF. In DNA form, the CDR3 reads TGTGCCAGCAGCGCACACTCTGGGGCCAACGTCCTGACTTTC.

The chain combines TRBV24-1 with TRBJ1-5; D not certain. Trimming stripped 4 bases from V and 7 bases from J, with 10 bases between. The length of the CDR3 is 13 residues. Germline V gives CDR1 KGHDR, CDR2 SFDVKD. The CDR3, as DNA: TGTGCCACCAGTGACCCCGCGGGGCAGCCCCAGCATTTT. This translates into CATSDPAGQPQHF.

V gene TRBV3-1 (or the pseudogene TRBV3-2) combines with J gene TRBJ2-2; 7 nucleotides agree with TRBD2. Germline loops: CDR1 LGHDT, CDR2 YNNKEL (reference sequence). Germline trimming cut 2 bases from V and 3 bases from J; bases unmatched to any gene: 6. The CDR3 runs to 16 residues. The CDR3 region is CASSQWGGGYTGELFF. CDR3 DNA: TGTGCCAGCAGCCAATGGGGGGGAGGATACACCGGGGAGCTGTTTTTT.

This clone was seen a handful of times. The J gene is TRBJ2-5, the V gene TRBV5-8, with D perhaps given as TRBD1 or TRBD2 (5 bases each). The ends were cut back, 0 bases at V and 2 bases at J, with 11 bases in the middle. The CDR3 is 15 amino acids. The germline V gene has CDR1 SGHTS and CDR2 YDEGEE. The CDR3 region is CASSLAFGGQETQYF. In DNA form, the CDR3 reads TGTGCCAGCAGCTTGGCCTTTGGGGGTCAAGAGACCCAGTACTTC.

This clone occurred once. This sequence joins TRBV5-1 and TRBJ1-1, with 7 positions matching TRBD1. The CDR3 loop spans 15 amino acids. V lost 4 bases to trimming and J lost 0 bases; unmatched junction nucleotides: 6. CDR1 and CDR2 from the germline V gene are SGHRS and YFSETQ. CDR3 sequence (DNA): TGCGCCAGCAGCCCGCCGGGACAGATGAACACTGAAGCTTTCTTT. This codes for CASSPPGQMNTEAFF.

The chain carries TRBV10-2 and TRBJ2-7, with D maybe TRBD1 (5 bases). The CDR3 sequence is 11 residues long. Trimming removed 8 bases at V and 5 bases at J, with 10 bases between. Germline V lookup: CDR1 WSHSY, CDR2 SAAADI. The DNA for the CDR3 is TGCGCCAGCGGTCCAGGGAACGAGCAGTACGTC. Translated: CASGPGNEQYV.

The rearrangement uses TRBV5-1 and TRBJ2-5, with TRBD2 identical over 13 bases. Germline CDR1 reads SGHRS; CDR2 reads YFSETQ. V was pared by 4 bases and J by 1 base, with 7 bases of the junction left unmatched. The length of the CDR3 is 17 residues. The CDR3 region has the DNA TGCGCCAGCAGCATACGGACTAGCGGGGGTTCCCAAGAGACCCAGTACTTC. Its protein product is CASSIRTSGGSQETQYF.

The gene calls are TRBV4-1 and TRBJ2-5; the match to TRBD2 covers 8 bases. Germline V lookup: CDR1 MGHRA, CDR2 YSYEKL. The CDR3 extends over 16 amino acids. The V gene end was trimmed by 4 bases and the J gene end by 5 bases; junction bases not matched to a gene: 12. The CDR3: CASSPSGSGAPETQYF. CDR3 bases: TGCGCCAGCAGCCCCTCGGGTAGCGGGGCCCCGGAGACCCAGTACTTC.

V gene TRBV18 combines with J gene TRBJ1-5; 7 bases match TRBD1. In germline, CDR1 is KGHSH, CDR2 LQKENI. The CDR3 covers 13 residues. Trimming removed 6 bases from V and 6 bases from J; junction bases left unmatched: 5. CDR3 sequence reads: CASSLDRIQPQHF. CDR3 in DNA: TGTGCCAGCTCGTTGGACAGGATTCAGCCCCAGCATTTT.

The chain links TRBV19 to TRBJ1-2, with D tentatively TRBD1 (6 bases). The CDR3 spans 15 residues. V dropped 4 bases and J dropped 3 bases, with 15 bases sitting between them. Germline V lookup: CDR1 LNHDA, CDR2 SQIVND (reference sequence). The CDR3 bases are TGTGCCAGTAGTACGCCGGGGAGGACAGACTATGGCTACACCTTC. Amino acids: CASSTPGRTDYGYTF.

The chain carries TRBV29-1 and TRBJ1-1; 9 positions agree with TRBD1. Trimming at V came to 8 bases and at J to 5 bases, leaving 9 bases not matched to a gene. The CDR3 covers 13 residues. Per the germline V gene, CDR1 is SQVTM and CDR2 is ANQGSEA. The CDR3 here is CSPQRQGGTEAFF. The DNA for the CDR3 is TGCAGCCCTCAGAGACAGGGGGGGACTGAAGCTTTCTTT.